One T cell receptor beta chain is described in this entry. Its antigen is undetermined. Investigators isolated RNA and reverse transcribed it into cDNA to act as the sequencing template. Method: immunoSEQ multiplex PCR; TCRdb's copy keeps in-frame clones and lacks some. The repertoire has approximately 90,000 clones, about 70% of them found once; the top ten carry 15% to 20%. The treatment is: oral pan-JAK inhibitor, 5-10 mg twice daily. These data belong to a study of CD8+ T cells in alopecia areata. About the research overall: Twice daily, treated patients received 5 to 10 mg of oral tofacitinib.

Between the trimmed V and J ends, which lost 2 bases and 1 base, there was a span of 17 bases. Looked up from germline, CDR1 is MRHNA and CDR2 is SNTAGT. The CDR3 totals 17 residues. Overall study findings and caveats: Persistence in scalp and blood during tofacitinib was observed for many expanded lesional clones. One nonresponder leaves baseline CD8+ expansion's link to response uncertain.

The sample here was CD8+ T cells sorted from blood, taken between weeks 43 and 45, from a patient treated with tofacitinib. The source of this sequence is a human donor with alopecia areata. The chain uses TRBV6-4 and TRBJ1-1, with D possibly being TRBD1 (6 bases). The CDR3 sequence: CASSDPSRAGANTEAFF. DNA of the CDR3: TGTGCCAGCAGTGACCCTTCCAGGGCAGGGGCGAACACTGAAGCTTTCTTT.